This T cell receptor beta chain came from a study of T cell responses to AZD1222 COVID-19 vaccine (dated by TCRdb to about 2021). In terms of the full investigation: TCR sequencing covered roughly 230 trial participants: 200 to 220 given two doses of AZD1222 and 26 given two doses of MenACWY control vaccine. Trial participants were enrolled by age into 18-55, 56-69 and 70-plus year subgroups, with roughly 160, 29 and 62 TCR-sequenced participants respectively.

With regard to this clone: Its target antigen remains unknown. Qualities for individual bases were not recorded, and no much larger clone is one base off.

Spanning cysteine to phenylalanine, the CDR3 consists of 11 amino acids. The retained sequence is limited to the CDR3, 33 bases, with the frame set at the first base. CDR1 SQVTM and CDR2 ANQGSEA are derived from the germline V gene. Unmatched junction bases come to 4, with V trimmed by 7 bases and J by 5 bases. The sample's time point label, decoded: about 28 days (+/-7) after the second vaccine dose. AZD1222 recipients with second doses at about 4 weeks or about 12 weeks were pooled, because spike-specific TCR depth and breadth did not differ between schedules. Vaccinee samples came from UK trials COV001 and COV002, including a single-blind randomized controlled phase 2/3 trial of AZD1222 (ChAdOx1 nCoV-19) in healthy adults. For TCRbeta chain sequencing, PBMC samples were collected from trial participants at day 0 and at day 28 after the second dose. The paper as a whole reports these results and caveats: Because no day 14 peak-response samples were available, repertoires were characterized only after the peak T cell response. Participants were mostly white British and included more females than males, and it was suggested by the authors that clonal diversity may have been underestimated. The 56-69-year group was small, and its depth increase did not reach significance, likely because of low power. Epitopes outside the regions mutated in the B.1.351 and B.1.1.7 variants were reportedly recognized by nearly half of the unique spike-specific TCRs. A significant rise in spike-specific TCR breadth and depth was observed after two AZD1222 doses relative to day 0 and relative to MenACWY recipients. Only five to seven AZD1222 recipients were SARS-CoV-2 seropositive at baseline, limiting conclusions about previously exposed vaccinees. CD4 TCRs associated with the vaccine covered the entire spike protein, and the dominant responses were in regions 160-218 and 743-854.

The CDR3 regions of human TCRbeta chains were subjected to immunosequencing. Processing in the source paper ran as follows. TCRs in the repertoires were compared against a reference library of SARS-CoV-2-specific TCRs that had been generated with the MIRA antigen-specificity platform. Breadth meant the fraction of unique TCRs that were SARS-CoV-2-associated, whereas depth meant the fraction of total T cells that were SARS-CoV-2-associated. Each spike-specific TCR was assigned to its reactive spike region and to a CD4 or CD8 class using the MIRA data. Log10-transformed breadth and depth values were compared by one-way ANOVA with Sidak's multiple comparisons tests. This is the immuneACCESS table as TCRdb keeps it, with only in-frame sequences that have V and J called. A part of the clones is gone; compared with another copy, unresolved V genes explain less than half, and the rest is unexplained. The DNA was the basis for D and trimming; V, J and clone size are from that table. The sample records 150,000 or so clones, over 80% of which are singletons. The ten largest clones capture approximately 9% of the sample.

The specimen was peripheral blood, collected 28 days after the second AZD1222 dose. The receptor chain draws on TRBV29-1 and TRBJ1-1, with 7 bases in between that match TRBD1. The sequence derives from an adult who received the AZD1222 COVID-19 vaccine. In nucleotide form, the sequence is TGCAGCGGTAAGACAGGGACTGAAGCTTTCTTT. Translated, this is CSGKTGTEAFF.